Described below is a single TCR beta chain sequence and its context. Here immunoSEQ multiplex PCR was the method, and the copy in TCRdb shows in-frame clones only, minus some. The sample holds tens of thousands of clones, 70% to 90% seen once. The data originate from a study of blood T cell repertoires in COVID-19. The clonotype originates from a woman in her sixties or seventies in a cohort sampled during active COVID-19. Sequenced: peripheral blood.

For the CDR3, the DNA is TGTGCCAGCAGGGTTCGAACAGGGGGCGGCTATGGCTACACCTTC. Amino acids: CASRVRTGGGYGYTF. The gene calls are TRBV2 and TRBJ1-2, with 9 bases that match TRBD1. Germline CDR1 is SNHLY and CDR2 is FYNNEI. The CDR3 covers 15 residues. The junction had 9 bases not matched to a gene; V was cut back by 6 bases and J by 4 bases. The full variable domain, in which reference TRBV2 and TRBJ1-2 provide the parts outside the CDR3, is EPEVTQTPSHQVTQMGQEVILRCVPISNHLYFYWYRQILGQKVEFLVSFYNNEISEKSEIFDDQFSVERPDGSNFTLKIRSTKLEDSAMYFCASRVRTGGGYGYTFGSGTRLTVV.